This is a list of T cell receptor beta chains from one sample in a study of blood T cell repertoires in COVID-19. Repertoires were generated with immunoSEQ multiplex PCR, while TCRdb's copy carries only in-frame clones and drops some. The sample includes over 150,000 clones, around 90% of them seen just once. Specimen: peripheral blood. Receptors were obtained from a man between 18 and 29 years old with COVID-19, enrolled during active disease. Each CDR3 is given with its conserved first and last residue. A D gene is named only where the DNA matches it firmly. Clone size is shown for a subset of rows, as once, few, many or a class of expanded clone.

abundance	j_gene	d_gene	v_gene	CDR3nt	CDR3aa
once	TRBJ2-2	-	TRBV5-1	TGCGCCAGCAGCTTGGACGCGGCGAACACCGGGGAGCTGTTTTTT	CASSLDAANTGELFF
-	TRBJ1-4	-	TRBV27	TGTGCCAGCAGTTCCGACCGAACAACTAATGAAAAACTGCTTTTT	CASSSDRTTNEKLLF
-	TRBJ1-2	-	TRBV5-4	TGTGCCAGCAGCTCAAACAGGGAGTATGGCTACACCTTC	CASSSNREYGYTF
-	TRBJ1-2	TRBD1	TRBV9	TGTGCCAGCAGTCCGACAGGGTATGGCTACACCTTC	CASSPTGYGYTF
-	TRBJ1-5	TRBD1	TRBV28	TGTGCCAGCCACAGGGGGCGGTTCAATCAGCCCCAGCATTTT	CASHRGRFNQPQHF
-	TRBJ2-2	-	TRBV7-8	TGTGCCAGCTACCCAGATCGACTGATGCGCAACACCGGGGAGCTGTTTTTT	CASYPDRLMRNTGELFF
-	TRBJ2-2	-	TRBV7-9	TGTGCCAGCAGCTCCCGATTGTCGGGGAGGAACACCGGGGAGCTGTTTTTT	CASSSRLSGRNTGELFF
-	TRBJ1-1	-	TRBV4-2	TGTGCCAGCAGCCAATATTACAGGGATCCTGAAGCTTTCTTT	CASSQYYRDPEAFF
-	TRBJ2-1	-	TRBV19	TGTGCCAGCCGGGGGTTCGGCTACAATGAGCAGTTCTTC	CASRGFGYNEQFF
-	TRBJ1-5	TRBD1	TRBV6-2/TRBV6-3	TGTGCCAGCAGGCCTCTGGGACAGTCTAGCAATCAGCCCCAGCATTTT	CASRPLGQSSNQPQHF
-	TRBJ1-5	-	TRBV18	TGTGCCAGCTCACCGGGAGGGTGGGAGCAGCCCCAGCATTTT	CASSPGGWEQPQHF
-	TRBJ2-7	-	TRBV21-1	TGTGCCAGCAGCAATCGGTCGGGGGAGGGCCCTAGCGAGCAGTACTTC	CASSNRSGEGPSEQYF
-	TRBJ2-1	TRBD2	TRBV4-3	TGCGCCAGCAGCGAAGGATCTCTAGCGGGAGGCCCTTACAATGAGCAGTTCTTC	CASSEGSLAGGPYNEQFF
-	TRBJ1-4	TRBD1	TRBV4-3	TGCGCCACCGTCCCGGGACAGGGGAATGAAAAACTGCTTTTT	CATVPGQGNEKLLF
-	TRBJ2-7	TRBD2	TRBV4-1	TGCGCCAGCAGCATGGGTCTGGGAACTGGGACTAGGAGTGCCGAGCAGTACTTC	CASSMGLGTGTRSAEQYF
-	TRBJ1-5	-	TRBV28	TGTGCCAGCAGGAACCGTCAGGGTGGAGGGGTTCAGCCCCAGCATTTT	CASRNRQGGGVQPQHF
-	TRBJ1-6	TRBD1	TRBV7-9	TGTGCCAGCAGCTCGGGACAGGGAGATAATTCACCCCTCCACTTT	CASSSGQGDNSPLHF
-	TRBJ1-1	-	TRBV9	TGTGCCAGCAGCAGACGGACAGATAACACTGAAGCTTTCTTT	CASSRRTDNTEAFF
-	TRBJ2-5	-	TRBV28	TGTGCCAGCAGTTCCCCCACTAGGATTCAAGAGACCCAGTACTTC	CASSSPTRIQETQYF
-	TRBJ2-7	TRBD1	TRBV6-5	TGTGCCAGCAGTTTCGGGACAGGTGTTCTCGAGCAGTACTTC	CASSFGTGVLEQYF
-	TRBJ1-6	-	TRBV7-2	TGTGCCAGCAGCTACGGGACTCCGACGAACTACTCACCCCTCCACTTT	CASSYGTPTNYSPLHF
-	TRBJ1-5	-	TRBV28	TGTGCCAGCAGTTCAGATTATAGCAATCAGCCCCAGCATTTT	CASSSDYSNQPQHF
once	TRBJ1-1	-	TRBV19	TGTGCCAGTAGTATTAATTGGAACACTGAAGCTTTCTTT	CASSINWNTEAFF
-	TRBJ2-7	TRBD1	TRBV7-9	TGTGCCAGCAGCATAGCCGGGGGAACAGGGGGGAACTACGAGCAGTACTTC	CASSIAGGTGGNYEQYF
-	TRBJ2-7	-	TRBV24-1	TGTGCCACCAGTGGCGGAACGGGAGTGATCGACGAGCAGTACTTC	CATSGGTGVIDEQYF
once	TRBJ1-1	-	TRBV7-9	TGTGCCAGCGGGGGGGGCAGGGACCTTCTTGTGAACACTGAAGCTTTCTTT	CASGGGRDLLVNTEAFF
-	TRBJ2-1	TRBD2	TRBV28	TGTGCCAGCAGTTTAACTAGCGGGAGCTACAATGAGCAGTTCTTC	CASSLTSGSYNEQFF
-	TRBJ2-7	TRBD1	TRBV7-2	TGTGCCAGCAGCTCCTCCGGGACAGGAGTCTACGAGCAGTACTTC	CASSSSGTGVYEQYF
-	TRBJ2-2	-	TRBV28	TGTGCCAGCAGTTTGTCCCCCCTTTTGGGGGGGCAAGACGGGGAGCTGTTTTTT	CASSLSPLLGGQDGELFF
-	TRBJ2-3	-	TRBV13	TGTGCCAGCGGGTCTAGTACAGATACGCAGTATTTT	CASGSSTDTQYF